These 19 T cell receptor beta chains originate from one sample sequenced in a study of PD-1 blockade in mismatch repair-deficient tumors. TCRdb's table, derived via immunoSEQ multiplex PCR, lists solely in-frame clones and lacks some. The table shows more than 90,000 clones, with around three quarters occurring only once. The source material was peripheral blood, sampled 60 weeks after starting pembrolizumab. These receptors came from an adult with mismatch repair-deficient cancer.

This clone was counted only a few times. This chain joins TRBV10-3 and TRBJ1-4; D remains ambiguous. V was trimmed by 0 bases and J by 5 bases, leaving 4 bases between them. Germline CDR1 is ENHRY and CDR2 is SYGVKD. The CDR3 has 13 amino acids. CDR3 loop: CAISESRNEKLFF. CDR3 DNA: TGTGCCATCAGTGAGTCGAGGAATGAAAAACTGTTTTTT.

The rearrangement joins TRBV6-5 to TRBJ2-7; D may be TRBD2 (6 bases). Germline V gene sequence: CDR1 MNHEY, CDR2 SVGAGI. Trimming shortened V by 7 bases and J by 1 base, and 14 bases separated the two germline ends. The CDR3 length is 14 residues. Here the CDR3 DNA reads TGTGCCAGCAAGCGGGTGGGGCCGTCCTACGAGCAGTACTTC. It translates to CASKRVGPSYEQYF.

V usage is TRBV29-1 and J usage is TRBJ2-3; D gene ambiguous. The CDR3 is 12 residues long. CDR1 and CDR2 from the germline V gene are SQVTM and ANQGSEA. The V end was cut by 3 bases, the J end by 6 bases, with 10 bases between. The DNA for the CDR3 is TGCAGCGTTGATTCCCCTCTTGATACGCAGTATTTT. Its translation is CSVDSPLDTQYF.

The chain couples TRBV4-2 to TRBJ2-3, with TRBD2 as a possible D gene (5 bases). In germline, CDR1 is LGHNA, CDR2 YNFKEQ. V was cut by 5 bases and J by 2 bases, with 14 bases left in between. This CDR3 contains 15 residues. The CDR3 nucleotides read TGTGCCAGCAGCTCCCGCCCAGCGGACACAGATACGCAGTATTTT. Its translation: CASSSRPADTDTQYF.

Written as DNA, the CDR3 is TGTGCCAGCAGCTTAGACCTAGCGGGAGGTGCGGGTGAGCAGTACTTC. It codes for CASSLDLAGGAGEQYF. The chain combines TRBV11-2 with TRBJ2-7; 11 bases fit TRBD2. V trimming: 0 bases; J trimming: 7 bases; junction bases outside the gene matches: 8. The CDR3 length is 16 residues. In germline, CDR1 is SGHAT, CDR2 FQNNGV. Using reference TRBV11-2 and TRBJ2-7 for the parts outside the CDR3, the full variable domain is EAGVAQSPRYKIIEKRQSVAFWCNPISGHATLYWYQQILGQGPKLLIQFQNNGVVDDSQLPKDRFSAERLKGVDSTLKIQPAKLEDSAVYLCASSLDLAGGAGEQYFGPGTRLTVT.

The chain employs TRBV19 and TRBJ1-5; D is possibly TRBD1 (6 bases). Trimming pared 6 bases from V and 0 bases from J, leaving 12 bases between. This CDR3 has 15 amino acids. Germline-derived CDR1 and CDR2 are LNHDA and SQIVND (reference sequence). The CDR3 nucleotides read TGTGCCAGTAGCCACGACAGGTATAGCAATCAGCCCCAGCATTTT. Translating gives CASSHDRYSNQPQHF. Full variable domain (outside the CDR3, taken from reference TRBV19 and TRBJ1-5): DGGITQSPKYLFRKEGQNVTLSCEQNLNHDAMYWYRQDPGQGLRLIYYSQIVNDFQKGDIAEGYSVSREKKESFPLTVTSAQKNPTAFYLCASSHDRYSNQPQHFGDGTRLSIL.

V usage is TRBV7-9 and J usage is TRBJ1-5; TRBD1 might be the D (5 bases). The CDR3 totals 15 residues. Germline V gene data show CDR1 as SEHNR and CDR2 as FQNEAQ (reference sequence). Trimming shortened V by 5 bases and J by 5 bases, and 16 bases separated the two germline ends. The CDR3 protein is CASSPQGGADQPQHF. CDR3 in DNA: TGTGCCAGCAGCCCCCAAGGAGGGGCAGATCAGCCCCAGCATTTT.

The rearrangement uses TRBV19 and TRBJ2-1, with 7 bases fitting TRBD2. CDR1 is LNHDA and CDR2 is SQIVND in the germline V gene (reference sequence). Losses at the gene ends were 3 bases for V and 4 bases for J; bases not matched to a gene: 6. This CDR3 has 15 amino acids. The CDR3 DNA reads as TGTGCCAGTAGTATTGTGGGAGGGAAGTACAATGAGCAGTTCTTC. Translation gives CASSIVGGKYNEQFF. The variable domain in full, completed from reference TRBV19 and TRBJ2-1, reads DGGITQSPKYLFRKEGQNVTLSCEQNLNHDAMYWYRQDPGQGLRLIYYSQIVNDFQKGDIAEGYSVSREKKESFPLTVTSAQKNPTAFYLCASSIVGGKYNEQFFGPGTRLTVL.

The V call is TRBV7-9, the J call TRBJ2-2, with 15 nucleotides matching TRBD2. V gave up 4 bases and J gave up 1 base; unmatched junction bases: 7. Germline CDR1 SEHNR, CDR2 FQNEAQ (reference sequence). CDR3 size: 19 residues. CDR3 bases: TGTGCCAGCAGCTCGGGGACTAGCGGGAGGAATAGGAACACCGGGGAGCTGTTTTTT. Amino acid sequence: CASSSGTSGRNRNTGELFF. The entire variable domain, with the rest obtained from reference TRBV7-9 and TRBJ2-2, is as follows: DTGVSQNPRHKITKRGQNVTFRCDPISEHNRLYWYRQTLGQGPEFLTYFQNEAQLEKSRLLSDRFSAERPKGSFSTLEIQRTEQGDSAMYLCASSSGTSGRNRNTGELFFGEGSRLTVL.

This chain uses TRBV5-1 with TRBJ1-2; D possibly corresponds to TRBD1 (5 bases). Trimming pared 0 bases from V and 2 bases from J, leaving 11 bases between. The V gene's germline CDR1 is SGHRS and CDR2 YFSETQ. CDR3 length equals 15 residues. CDR3 sequence: CASSLGSAGNYGYTF. The CDR3 DNA reads TGCGCCAGCAGCTTGGGGAGTGCAGGGAACTATGGCTACACCTTC.

The CDR3 spells CASSIGDGSSYEQYF. The CDR3 nucleotides are TGTGCCAGTAGTATAGGGGACGGTTCCTCCTACGAGCAGTACTTC. The V and J genes are TRBV19 and TRBJ2-7; the D call may be TRBD1 or TRBD2 (5 bases each). The CDR3 length is 15 residues. Trimming stripped 1 base from V and 0 bases from J, with 10 bases between. Germline CDR1 and CDR2: LNHDA and SQIVND (reference sequence).

The chain joins TRBV12-5 to TRBJ2-1; TRBD2 is a possible D gene (6 bases). CDR1 is LGHNT and CDR2 is FRNRAP in the germline V gene. Trimming cost V 4 bases and J 0 bases, with 16 bases left between them. This CDR3 has 17 amino acids. CDR3 region: CASGSEEGWASYNEQFF. CDR3 coding DNA: TGTGCTAGTGGTTCCGAGGAGGGATGGGCCTCCTACAATGAGCAGTTCTTC.

The gene calls are TRBV5-5 and TRBJ2-3; 10 nucleotides line up with TRBD1. The CDR3 extends over 16 amino acids. In germline, CDR1 is SGHKS, CDR2 YYEKEE (reference sequence). Unmatched junction bases numbered 4, after V lost 0 bases and J lost 3 bases. CDR3 nucleotides: TGTGCCAGCAGCTTGGGACAGGGGGCAGCAACAGATACGCAGTATTTT. Translation: CASSLGQGAATDTQYF.

The rearrangement uses TRBV6-5 and TRBJ2-5; D perhaps matches TRBD2 (5 bases). The V end was cut by 4 bases, the J end by 7 bases, with 19 bases between. The length of the CDR3 is 15 residues. In germline, CDR1 is MNHEY, CDR2 SVGAGI. The CDR3 here is CASSSVLAALATQYF. DNA for the CDR3: TGTGCCAGCAGTTCCGTTCTAGCCGCCCTGGCGACCCAGTACTTC.

The CDR3 region is CASSAQQGNTEAFF. DNA for the CDR3: TGTGCCAGCAGCGCCCAACAGGGGAACACTGAAGCTTTCTTT. The V call is TRBV6-5, the J call TRBJ1-1; a possible D gene is TRBD1 (6 bases). The CDR3 length is 14 residues. Trimming removed 6 bases from V and 1 base from J, with 12 bases in between. From germline, CDR1 is MNHEY and CDR2 SVGAGI.

The chain links TRBV25-1 to TRBJ2-1, with 8 bases matching TRBD1. The CDR3 sequence is 16 residues long. Germline trimming cut 6 bases from V and 4 bases from J; bases unmatched to any gene: 11. CDR1 MGHDK and CDR2 SYGVNS come from the germline V gene. CDR3 region: CASSPYTGTGYNEQFF. In DNA, the CDR3 is TGTGCCAGCAGCCCATATACCGGGACAGGTTACAATGAGCAGTTCTTC.

This clone showed up just once. The CDR3 loop reads CASSQGLVAINEKLFF. CDR3 nucleotide sequence: TGCGCCAGCAGCCAAGGTCTTGTGGCAATTAATGAAAAACTGTTTTTT. J is TRBJ1-4 and V is TRBV4-1; D is unclear. Germline loops: CDR1 MGHRA, CDR2 YSYEKL. Deletions cut 1 base from V and 4 bases from J, with 13 bases between. The CDR3 extends over 16 amino acids.

This sequence joins TRBV11-3 and TRBJ1-1, with no clear D. Germline CDR1 reads SGHNT; CDR2 reads YENEEA. This CDR3 region has 14 residues. V gave up 1 base and J gave up 0 bases, with 6 bases separating them. The CDR3 DNA follows: TGTGCCAGCAGCTTAGGCCAGGTGAACACTGAAGCTTTCTTT. It is translated as CASSLGQVNTEAFF.

J is TRBJ2-3 and V is TRBV10-3, with D perhaps TRBD2 (5 bases). Germline assignment: CDR1 ENHRY and CDR2 SYGVKD. Between the trimmed V and J ends, which lost 8 bases and 0 bases, there was a span of 18 bases. The CDR3 loop spans 16 amino acids. CDR3 DNA: TGTGCCATCGGCGCACTAGGTACCTCTAGCACAGATACGCAGTATTTT. Translated, it gives CAIGALGTSSTDTQYF.